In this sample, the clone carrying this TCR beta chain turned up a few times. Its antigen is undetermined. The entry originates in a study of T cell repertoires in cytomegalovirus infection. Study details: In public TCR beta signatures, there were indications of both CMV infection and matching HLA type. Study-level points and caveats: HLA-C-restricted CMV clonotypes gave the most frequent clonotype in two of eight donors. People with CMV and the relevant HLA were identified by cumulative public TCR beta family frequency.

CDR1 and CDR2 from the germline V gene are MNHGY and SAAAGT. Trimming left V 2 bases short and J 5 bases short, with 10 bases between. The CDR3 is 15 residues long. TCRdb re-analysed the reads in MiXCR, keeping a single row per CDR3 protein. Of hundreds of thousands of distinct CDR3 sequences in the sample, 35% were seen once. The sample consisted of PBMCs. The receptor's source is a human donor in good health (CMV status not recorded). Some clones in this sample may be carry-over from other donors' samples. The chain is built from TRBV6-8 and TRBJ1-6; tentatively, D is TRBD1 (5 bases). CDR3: CASSYLGTDNSPLHF. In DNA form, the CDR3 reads TGTGCCAGCAGTTACCTCGGGACCGATAATTCACCCCTCCACTTT.